The 11 T cell receptor beta chains presented below share a single source sample, sequenced in a study of spatial heterogeneity in lung cancer. TCRdb reprocessed the 5' RACE reads via MiXCR and lists one record per CDR3 protein. The sample lists roughly 7,700 distinct CDR3 sequences, 12% occurring once. The time point was: sample taken at primary tumor resection. These receptors have no identified antigens. Study observations and caveats: Tracking of tumor mutation counts was seen in expanded intratumoral alpha and beta TCR counts.

This material consisted of lung tumor tissue, taken at surgery. These receptors all come from a male donor with early-stage non-small cell lung cancer.

Turning to this clonotype: The library was built for alpha chains, so this beta chain is an off-target read and its size means little. The chain couples TRBV5-4 to TRBJ1-1; D remains unclear. Germline CDR1 is SGHNT and CDR2 is YYREEE (reference sequence). V was clipped by 7 bases and J by 10 bases, with 17 bases between them. This CDR3 is 12 amino acids long. CDR3 nucleotide sequence: TGTGCCAGCCATGACCCGAACAGTGTAGCTTTCTTT. The encoded protein is CASHDPNSVAFF.

Regarding this clonotype: This beta chain is an unintended read in a library built for alpha chains; its size means little. This chain connects TRBV4-1 to TRBJ2-3; maybe TRBD2 (6 bases). Trimming removed 4 bases from V and 5 bases from J, with 16 bases in between. Germline CDR1 and CDR2: MGHRA and YSYEKL. The CDR3 is 15 residues long. CDR3 region: CASSLVAARGDTQYF. As DNA, the CDR3 is TGCGCCAGCAGCCTCGTAGCGGCACGGGGAGATACGCAGTATTTT.

This clonotype appeared many times. Found in a library prepared for alpha chains, this beta chain is an off-target read, and its abundance has little meaning. This sequence joins TRBV12-3 or TRBV12-4 and TRBJ2-7; perhaps D is TRBD1 or TRBD2 (6 bases each). The CDR3 totals 14 residues. The V end was cut by 3 bases, the J end by 7 bases, with 16 bases between. This CDR3 is CASSLVGTGREQYF. As DNA, the CDR3 is TGTGCCAGCAGTTTGGTCGGAACAGGGAGGGAGCAGTACTTC.

This clonotype is termed medium-sized (0.01 to 0.1%). This beta chain is an off-target read within a library intended for alpha chains, so its frequency means little. The rearrangement joins TRBV12-3 or TRBV12-4 to TRBJ1-1, with unresolved D. Trimming removed 7 bases at V and 1 base at J, with 16 bases between. The CDR3 runs to 15 residues. In nucleotides, the CDR3 is TGTGCCAGCAATCCCTCTTTCGTCCCGAACACTGAAGCTTTCTTT. This encodes CASNPSFVPNTEAFF.

This clonotype was seen a single time. This beta chain appears as a stray read in a library generated for alpha chains; its size is not informative. This chain connects TRBV7-2 to TRBJ2-1; TRBD2 matches at 13 bases. V lost 5 bases and J lost 5; bases outside the gene matches: 6. This CDR3 has 16 residues. Germline CDR1 is SGHTA and CDR2 is FQGNSA. The CDR3 DNA is TGTGCCAGCAGCATAACGGGGACTAGCGGGGACAATGAGCAGTTCTTC. Its protein is CASSITGTSGDNEQFF.

By its share, this clonotype is medium-sized. This beta chain is an unintended read in a library built for alpha chains; its size means little. The chain carries TRBV12-3 or TRBV12-4 and TRBJ1-1; 7 bases align to TRBD1. The V gene end was trimmed by 6 bases and the J gene end by 7 bases; junction bases not matched to a gene: 11. The CDR3 has 14 residues. DNA for the CDR3: TGTGCCAGCAGCCGGTGGGACAGCTATATTGAAGCTTTCTTT. It yields the protein CASSRWDSYIEAFF.

This clonotype came up many times. The library was designed around alpha chains, so this beta chain is a stray read whose abundance carries little weight. V is TRBV5-1 and J is TRBJ1-1, with D possibly TRBD1 on 6 matching bases. V lost 2 bases and J 2 bases, leaving 10 bases between the germline ends. The V gene's germline CDR1 is SGHRS and CDR2 YFSETQ. The CDR3 runs 14 residues. In nucleotides, the CDR3 is TGCGCCAGCAGCTTTACAGGGCCCAACACTGAAGCTTTCTTT. Its protein product is CASSFTGPNTEAFF.

This clonotype was found many times. Because the library targeted alpha chains, this beta chain is an off-target read whose size means little. This sequence joins TRBV5-4 and TRBJ2-6; 11 bases agree with TRBD2. V shed 3 bases and J 2 bases; nucleotides not matched to a gene: 4. This CDR3 is built from 17 residues. The germline gives CDR1 SGHNT, CDR2 YYREEE (reference sequence). The CDR3 region is CASSWLAGGAGANVLTF. CDR3 bases: TGTGCCAGCAGCTGGCTAGCGGGAGGCGCTGGGGCCAACGTCCTGACTTTC. The variable domain in full, completed from reference TRBV5-4 and TRBJ2-6, reads ETGVTQSPTHLIKTRGQQVTLRCSSQSGHNTVSWYQQALGQGPQFIFQYYREEENGRGNFPPRFSGLQFPNYSSELNVNALELDDSALYLCASSWLAGGAGANVLTFGAGSRLTVL.

This clonotype was recorded at least ten times. Little can be read into the size of this beta chain, an off-target read in a library designed for alpha chains. The chain is built from TRBV5-8 and TRBJ2-2; D is unclear. The germline V and J ends were trimmed by 0 bases and 5 bases, with 11 bases remaining between them. CDR1 and CDR2 from the germline V gene are SGHTS and YDEGEE. CDR3 length equals 15 residues. As DNA, the CDR3 is TGTGCCAGCAGCTTGGCTGGCCGAGGAACCGGGGAGCTGTTTTTT. This sequence encodes CASSLAGRGTGELFF.

This clonotype showed up many times. This beta chain lies outside the target of a library built for alpha chains; its clone size means little. This chain joins TRBV20-1 and TRBJ1-1, with 9 bases identical to TRBD1. J lost 5 bases, V lost 5 bases, and 9 bases had no gene match. This CDR3 is 14 amino acids long. The germline CDR1 and CDR2 sequences are DFQATT and SNEGSKA (reference sequence). In DNA form, the CDR3 reads TGCAGTGCTCCCCGGACAGGGGAGAGTACTGAAGCTTTCTTT. This codes for CSAPRTGESTEAFF.

As concerns this clonotype: Being off target in a library aimed at alpha chains, this beta chain has a size of little meaning. This chain joins TRBV7-2 and TRBJ1-1, with D unresolved. Germline V gives CDR1 SGHTA, CDR2 FQGNSA. This CDR3 comprises 12 residues. Trimming took 3 bases from V and 6 from J, leaving 8 bases between them. The CDR3 is CASSFDNPEAFF. DNA for the CDR3: TGTGCCAGCAGCTTCGACAACCCTGAAGCTTTCTTT.